This TCR beta chain was identified in a study of blood T cell repertoires in COVID-19. Overall study context: In each case, the material was cDNA or gDNA derived from T cells, B-cell-depleted T cells, or PBMCs.

There are 15 residues in the CDR3. J lost 0 bases, V lost 4 bases, and 1 base had no gene match. Germline V gene lookup returns CDR1 SQVTM and CDR2 ANQGSEA. In assigning cohorts, the study relied on participant-reported clinical history. Per the original methods: Nucleated cell number was recorded as an estimate derived from reference gene primer amplification. Sequencing used immunoSEQ multiplex PCR; TCRdb keeps in-frame clones, though not all of them. The V and J calls and the clone size are those of that table, but D and trimming were determined from the DNA. The top ten hold less than 4.5% of the sample, which has some 220,000 clones, 70% to 90% seen once. This clone was counted a single time.

The sample taken for sequencing was PBMCs or T cells enriched from blood (not recorded which). The genes are TRBV29-1 and TRBJ2-6; 9 nucleotides match TRBD1. The sequence came from a woman aged 40 to 49 with acute COVID-19. The CDR3 coding sequence is TGCAGCGTTGCGACAGGGGGCTCTGGGGCCAACGTCCTGACTTTC. Encoded protein: CSVATGGSGANVLTF. The full variable domain, rest sourced from reference TRBV29-1 and TRBJ2-6, is SAVISQKPSRDICQRGTSLTIQCQVDSQVTMMFWYRQQPGQSLTLIATANQGSEATYESGFVIDKFPISRPNLTFSTLTVSNMSPEDSSIYLCSVATGGSGANVLTFGAGSRLTVL.